Sequencing of this T cell receptor (beta chain) was carried out in a study of cytomegalovirus exposure and HLA in healthy donors. With 60 Vbeta and 13 Jbeta primers, the PCR was carried out. Libraries were prepared by immunoSEQ multiplex PCR; TCRdb keeps only in-frame clonotypes and omits some of them. The sample has roughly 100,000 clones; around four fifths are singletons. This CDR3 is 13 amino acids long. The V end lost 8 bases, the J end lost 3 bases, and 13 bases lay between the germline ends. Per the germline V gene, CDR1 is MNHEY and CDR2 is SVGAGI. Material for sequencing was PBMCs. J is TRBJ1-1 and V is TRBV6-5; perhaps TRBD1 as D (6 bases). The TCR sequence derives from a man aged 45-65 years in good health and CMV-seronegative. CDR3 sequence: CASCRGSDTEAFF. CDR3 sequence (DNA): TGTGCCAGCTGCAGGGGATCGGACACTGAAGCTTTCTTT.